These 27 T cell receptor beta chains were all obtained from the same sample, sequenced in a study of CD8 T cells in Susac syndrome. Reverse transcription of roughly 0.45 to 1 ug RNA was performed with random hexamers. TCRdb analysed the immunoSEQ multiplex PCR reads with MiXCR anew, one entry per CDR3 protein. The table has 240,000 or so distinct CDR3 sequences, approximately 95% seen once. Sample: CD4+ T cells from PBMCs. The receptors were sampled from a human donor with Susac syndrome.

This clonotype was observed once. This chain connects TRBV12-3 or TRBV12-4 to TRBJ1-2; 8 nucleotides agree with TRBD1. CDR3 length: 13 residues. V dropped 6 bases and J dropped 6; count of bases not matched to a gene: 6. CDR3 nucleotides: TGTGCCAGCAGGAGACAGGGGCGAGATGGCTACACCTTC. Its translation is CASRRQGRDGYTF.

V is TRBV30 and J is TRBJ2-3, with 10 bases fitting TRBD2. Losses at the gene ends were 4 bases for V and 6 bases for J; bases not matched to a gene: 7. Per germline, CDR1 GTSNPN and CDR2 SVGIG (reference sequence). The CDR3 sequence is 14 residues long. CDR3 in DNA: TGTGCCTGGAATATAGCGGGAGGAGTGGATACGCAGTATTTT. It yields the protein CAWNIAGGVDTQYF.

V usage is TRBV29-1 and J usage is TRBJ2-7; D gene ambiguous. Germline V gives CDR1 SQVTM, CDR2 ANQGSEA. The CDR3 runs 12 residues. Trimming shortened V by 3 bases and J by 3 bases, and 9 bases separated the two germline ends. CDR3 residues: CSVDGGSYEQYF. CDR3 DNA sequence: TGCAGCGTTGACGGTGGAAGCTACGAGCAGTACTTC.

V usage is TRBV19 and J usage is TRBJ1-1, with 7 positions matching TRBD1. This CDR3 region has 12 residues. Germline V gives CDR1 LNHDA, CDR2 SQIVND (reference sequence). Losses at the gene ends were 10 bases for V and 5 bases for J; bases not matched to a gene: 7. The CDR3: CATEPRGTEAFF. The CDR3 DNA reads TGTGCCACCGAGCCCAGGGGGACTGAAGCTTTCTTT.

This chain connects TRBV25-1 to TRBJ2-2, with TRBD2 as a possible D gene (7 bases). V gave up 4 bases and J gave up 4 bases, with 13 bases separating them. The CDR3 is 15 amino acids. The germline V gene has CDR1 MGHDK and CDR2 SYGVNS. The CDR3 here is CASSAKGGSTGELFF. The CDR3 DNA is TGTGCCAGCAGTGCCAAGGGGGGGTCCACCGGGGAGCTGTTTTTT.

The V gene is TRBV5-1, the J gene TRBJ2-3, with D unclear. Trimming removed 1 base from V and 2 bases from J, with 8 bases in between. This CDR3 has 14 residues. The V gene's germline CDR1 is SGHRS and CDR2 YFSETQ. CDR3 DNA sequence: TGCGCCAGCAGCTTGATGGTTCCCACAGATACGCAGTATTTT. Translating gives CASSLMVPTDTQYF.

The CDR3 bases are TGCAGTGCTAGAGATCCCGAACAGGGAAACTATGGCTACACCTTC. Translated, it gives CSARDPEQGNYGYTF. The chain uses TRBV20-1 and TRBJ1-2, with D perhaps matching TRBD1 (6 bases). The CDR3 covers 15 residues. The germline V gene has CDR1 DFQATT and CDR2 SNEGSKA (reference sequence). The ends were cut back, 0 bases at V and 2 bases at J, with 13 bases in the middle.

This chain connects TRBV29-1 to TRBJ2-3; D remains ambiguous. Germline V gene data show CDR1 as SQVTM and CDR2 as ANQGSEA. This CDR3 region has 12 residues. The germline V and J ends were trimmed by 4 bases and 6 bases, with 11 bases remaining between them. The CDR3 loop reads CSVVPASDTQYF. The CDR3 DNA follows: TGCAGCGTTGTACCCGCTTCGGATACGCAGTATTTT.

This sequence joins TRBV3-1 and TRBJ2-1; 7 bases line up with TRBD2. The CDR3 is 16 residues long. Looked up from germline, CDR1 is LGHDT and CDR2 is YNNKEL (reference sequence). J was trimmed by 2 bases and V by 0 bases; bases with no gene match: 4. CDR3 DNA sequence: TGTGCCAGCAGCCAAGAGCGGGAGACCCCCTACAATGAGCAGTTCTTC. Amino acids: CASSQERETPYNEQFF.

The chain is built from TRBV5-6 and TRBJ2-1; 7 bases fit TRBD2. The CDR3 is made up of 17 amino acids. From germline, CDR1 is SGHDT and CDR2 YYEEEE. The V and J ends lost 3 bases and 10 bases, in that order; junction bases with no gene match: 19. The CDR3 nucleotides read TGTGCCAGCAGCTCCCAGGATAGCCGAGCGGGACTTCGGGAGCAGTTCTTC. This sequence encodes CASSSQDSRAGLREQFF.

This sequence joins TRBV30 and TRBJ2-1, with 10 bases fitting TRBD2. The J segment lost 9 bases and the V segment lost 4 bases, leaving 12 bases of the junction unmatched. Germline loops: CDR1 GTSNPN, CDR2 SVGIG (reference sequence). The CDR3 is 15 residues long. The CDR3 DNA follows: TGTGCCTGGAACCACCCGATCCTAGCGGGAGTTGAGCAGTTCTTC. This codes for CAWNHPILAGVEQFF.

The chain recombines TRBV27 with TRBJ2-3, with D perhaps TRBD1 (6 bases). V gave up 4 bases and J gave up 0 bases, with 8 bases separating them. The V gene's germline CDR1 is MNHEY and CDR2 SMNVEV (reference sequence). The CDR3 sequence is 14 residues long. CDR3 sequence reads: CASSYRASTDTQYF. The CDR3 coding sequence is TGTGCCAGCAGTTACAGGGCAAGCACAGATACGCAGTATTTT.

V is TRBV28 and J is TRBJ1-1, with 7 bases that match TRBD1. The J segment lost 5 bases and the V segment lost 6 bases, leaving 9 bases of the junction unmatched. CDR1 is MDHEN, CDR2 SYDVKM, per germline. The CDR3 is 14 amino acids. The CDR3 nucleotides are TGTGCCAGCAGCGGGGAGGGGGCGAGGACTGAAGCTTTCTTT. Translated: CASSGEGARTEAFF.

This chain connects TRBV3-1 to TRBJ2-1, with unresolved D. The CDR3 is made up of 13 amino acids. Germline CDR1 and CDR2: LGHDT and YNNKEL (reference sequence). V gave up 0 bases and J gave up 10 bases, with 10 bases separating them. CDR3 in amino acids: CASSQEAEAEQFF. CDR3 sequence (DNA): TGTGCCAGCAGCCAAGAAGCCGAAGCGGAGCAGTTCTTC.

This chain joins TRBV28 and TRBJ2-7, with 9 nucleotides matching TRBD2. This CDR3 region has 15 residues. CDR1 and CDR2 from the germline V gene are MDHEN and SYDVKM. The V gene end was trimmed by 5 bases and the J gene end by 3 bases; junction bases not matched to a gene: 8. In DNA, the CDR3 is TGTGCCAGCAGTGAAATAGCGGGAGATCGCTACGAGCAGTACTTC. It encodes CASSEIAGDRYEQYF.

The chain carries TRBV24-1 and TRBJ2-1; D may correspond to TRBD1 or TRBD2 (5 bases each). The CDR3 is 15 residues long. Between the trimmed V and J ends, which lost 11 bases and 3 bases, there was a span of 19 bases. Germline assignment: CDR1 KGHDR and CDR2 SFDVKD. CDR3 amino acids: CAIKKDRDGYNEQFF. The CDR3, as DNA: TGTGCCATCAAAAAAGACCGGGACGGCTACAATGAGCAGTTCTTC.

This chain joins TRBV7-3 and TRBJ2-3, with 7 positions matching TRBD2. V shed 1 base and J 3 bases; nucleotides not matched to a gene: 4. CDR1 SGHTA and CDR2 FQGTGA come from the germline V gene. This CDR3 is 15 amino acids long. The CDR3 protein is CASSLRLARTDTQYF. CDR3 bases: TGTGCCAGCAGCTTAAGACTAGCACGGACAGATACGCAGTATTTT.

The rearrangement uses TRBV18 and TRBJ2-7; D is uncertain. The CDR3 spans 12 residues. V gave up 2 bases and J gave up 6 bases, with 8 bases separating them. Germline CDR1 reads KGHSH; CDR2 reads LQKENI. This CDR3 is CASSPDSGEQYF. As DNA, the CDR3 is TGTGCCAGCTCACCAGACTCTGGCGAGCAGTACTTC.

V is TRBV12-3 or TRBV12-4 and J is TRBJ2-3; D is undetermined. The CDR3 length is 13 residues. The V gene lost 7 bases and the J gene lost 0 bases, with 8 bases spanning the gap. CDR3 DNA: TGTGCCAGCACCGCGAGGAGCACAGATACGCAGTATTTT. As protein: CASTARSTDTQYF.

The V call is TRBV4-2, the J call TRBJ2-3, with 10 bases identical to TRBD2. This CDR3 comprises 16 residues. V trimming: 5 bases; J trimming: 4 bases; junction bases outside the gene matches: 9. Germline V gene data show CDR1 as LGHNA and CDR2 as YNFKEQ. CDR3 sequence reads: CASSGPSGRRADTQYF. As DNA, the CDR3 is TGTGCCAGCAGCGGACCTAGCGGGAGAAGGGCAGATACGCAGTATTTT.

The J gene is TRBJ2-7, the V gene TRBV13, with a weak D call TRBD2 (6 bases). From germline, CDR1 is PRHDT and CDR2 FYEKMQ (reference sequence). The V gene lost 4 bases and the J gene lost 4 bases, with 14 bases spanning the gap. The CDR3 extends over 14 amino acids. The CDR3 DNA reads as TGTGCCAGCAGCTCATCGGGTGGGGGGTACGAGCAGTACTTC. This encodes CASSSSGGGYEQYF.

This CDR3 reads CASSLRGTGENEQYF. The CDR3 coding sequence is TGTGCCAGCAGTTTAAGGGGGACAGGGGAGAACGAGCAGTACTTC. The chain joins TRBV12-3 or TRBV12-4 to TRBJ2-7; TRBD1 matches at 10 bases. The junction had 6 bases not matched to a gene; V was cut back by 2 bases and J by 5 bases. CDR3 length: 15 residues.

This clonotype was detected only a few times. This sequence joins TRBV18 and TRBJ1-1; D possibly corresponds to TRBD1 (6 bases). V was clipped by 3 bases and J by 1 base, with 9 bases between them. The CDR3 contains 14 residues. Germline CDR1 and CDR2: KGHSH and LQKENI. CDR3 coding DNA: TGTGCCAGCTCACCCAGGACAGAGAACACTGAAGCTTTCTTT. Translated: CASSPRTENTEAFF.

The CDR3 nucleotides read TGTGCCAGCAGCAAGCCCCGGGTCGGCGGGAGGGATGAGACCCAGTACTTC. Protein: CASSKPRVGGRDETQYF. This chain connects TRBV21-1 to TRBJ2-5; whether TRBD2, the table's D call, matches the DNA was not checked. TRBV21-1 is labeled a pseudogene. The length of the CDR3 is 17 residues.

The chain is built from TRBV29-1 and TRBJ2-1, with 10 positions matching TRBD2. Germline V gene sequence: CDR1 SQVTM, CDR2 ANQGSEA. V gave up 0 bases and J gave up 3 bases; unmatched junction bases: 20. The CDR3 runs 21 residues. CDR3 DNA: TGCAGCGTTGAAGATGAGATCGCGGGGAGCGGGAGGGCTGGTATCTACAATGAGCAGTTCTTC. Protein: CSVEDEIAGSGRAGIYNEQFF.

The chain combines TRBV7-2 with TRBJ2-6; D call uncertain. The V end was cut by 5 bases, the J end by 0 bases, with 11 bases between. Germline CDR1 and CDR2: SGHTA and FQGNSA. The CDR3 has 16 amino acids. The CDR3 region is CASSRRTSSGANVLTF. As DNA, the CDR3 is TGTGCCAGCAGCCGCCGTACAAGCTCTGGGGCCAACGTCCTGACTTTC.

The DNA for the CDR3 is TGTGCCAGCAGTGCCCCGGGAGGGCTCTACGAGCAGTACTTC. The encoded protein is CASSAPGGLYEQYF. The rearrangement joins TRBV6-6 to TRBJ2-7; TRBD2 agrees at 8 bases. V shed 5 bases, J shed 3 bases, and the junction held 6 bases outside the gene matches. CDR1 is MNHNY, CDR2 SVGAGI, per germline (reference sequence). The length of the CDR3 is 14 residues.